One TCR beta chain is described in this entry. It has no known antigen specificity. Base qualities are not recorded, but no much larger clone differs from it by a single base. The source of the sample is a study of blood T cell repertoires in COVID-19 (dated by TCRdb to 2020 to 2021). At the level of the whole study: Collaborator samples came from the United States, Italy and Spain and covered acute and convalescent phases of COVID-19. The samples were drawn from two sources: the first 160 participants of the ongoing ImmuneRACE study, and over 950 subjects contributed by 6 global collaborators. A de-identified subject ID, COVID-19 status, age in years and sex were almost always included in the sample metadata. A freely available public database, intended as a resource for researchers studying the immune response to SARS-CoV-2, is where the repertoires were released. Deeply sampled blood TCRbeta repertoires from subjects exposed to, actively infected with, or recovered from COVID-19 were included in the dataset. HLA class I and class II types, where available, came from metadata supplied by the sample provider rather than from assay-based typing. The prospective study material was composed of cDNA or gDNA derived from T cells, B-cell-depleted T cells, or PBMCs.

Overall study results and their limits: The quantity of clinical and demographic metadata differed by source and by participant and was supplied without curation.

V is clipped by 5 bases and J by 2 bases, and the sequence between their germline boundaries is 5 bases long. CDR1 MNHEY and CDR2 SVGEGT are derived from the germline V gene. Taken from cysteine to phenylalanine, the CDR3 has 12 residues. The sequence is cut down to CDR3 DNA, 36 bases in frame from base 1. TCRbeta CDR3 regions were amplified from genomic DNA using the immunoSEQ Assay, a bias-controlled multiplex PCR. Regarding the original processing steps: Nucleated cell counts per sample were estimated from amplification of reference gene primers within the assay. To quantify the absolute abundance of each unique TCRbeta CDR3 rearrangement, sequence reads were collapsed and filtered. For each sample, productive Simpson clonality was calculated as the square root of Simpson's diversity index across productive rearrangements. Not all clones reach the TCRdb copy of this immuneACCESS table, which keeps in-frame sequences only. Checked studies attribute under half of the gap to unresolved V genes and leave the rest unexplained. V and J calls and clone size are as listed in that table; D and trimming were resolved from the DNA. Present in this sample are tens of thousands of clones, roughly nine tenths of which were seen just once. The ten largest clones represent approximately 0.4% of the sample.

The collaborating institutions used their own protocols to collect whole blood in K2EDTA tubes. For TCRbeta analysis, collaborators shipped samples in one of three forms: frozen whole blood, isolated PBMCs, or DNA extracted from either of those sample types. The sequence was collected from a human donor in a cohort sampled during active COVID-19. The V gene is TRBV6-2 or TRBV6-3 and the J gene is TRBJ2-3; the D gene is unclear. Material for sequencing was peripheral blood. The DNA sequence follows: TGTGCCAGCAGTATCCTCACAGATACGCAGTATTTT. Its product reads: CASSILTDTQYF.